This T cell receptor (beta chain) derives from a study of T-cell memory formation after mild COVID-19. Study conclusions and caveats: Contracting clones localized mainly to CM and EM when CD4+ and mainly to EMRA when CD8+.

In its sample, this clonotype was seen a few times. The antigen is not known. Barcoded TCR alpha and TCR beta cDNA libraries with UMIs came from 5'RACE using constant-segment primers. A single record per CDR3 protein comes from TCRdb applying MiXCR to the 5' RACE reads. The repertoire has about 400,000 distinct CDR3 sequences, more than 15% of them found once; the top ten carry 20% to 25%. The source is a man younger than 35 who had mild COVID-19 (a few samples of this study predate the infection). Cell type and time point are not known. Sequenced material: PBMCs or a T cell subset sorted from them (not recorded which).

The CDR3 reads CASSLRPRTGSTDTQYF. The CDR3 bases are TGCGCCAGCAGCCTTCGCCCAAGAACAGGGTCTACAGATACGCAGTATTTT. The rearrangement links TRBV5-1 to TRBJ2-3; weak D call: TRBD1 (6 bases). Per the germline V gene, CDR1 is SGHRS and CDR2 is YFSETQ. Trimming took off 4 bases at V and 3 bases at J, with 21 bases between the two ends. The CDR3 has 17 amino acids. Filled out from reference TRBV5-1 and TRBJ2-3, the complete variable domain reads KAGVTQTPRYLIKTRGQQVTLSCSPISGHRSVSWYQQTPGQGLQFLFEYFSETQRNKGNFPGRFSGRQFSNSRSEMNVSTLELGDSALYLCASSLRPRTGSTDTQYFGPGTRLTVL.